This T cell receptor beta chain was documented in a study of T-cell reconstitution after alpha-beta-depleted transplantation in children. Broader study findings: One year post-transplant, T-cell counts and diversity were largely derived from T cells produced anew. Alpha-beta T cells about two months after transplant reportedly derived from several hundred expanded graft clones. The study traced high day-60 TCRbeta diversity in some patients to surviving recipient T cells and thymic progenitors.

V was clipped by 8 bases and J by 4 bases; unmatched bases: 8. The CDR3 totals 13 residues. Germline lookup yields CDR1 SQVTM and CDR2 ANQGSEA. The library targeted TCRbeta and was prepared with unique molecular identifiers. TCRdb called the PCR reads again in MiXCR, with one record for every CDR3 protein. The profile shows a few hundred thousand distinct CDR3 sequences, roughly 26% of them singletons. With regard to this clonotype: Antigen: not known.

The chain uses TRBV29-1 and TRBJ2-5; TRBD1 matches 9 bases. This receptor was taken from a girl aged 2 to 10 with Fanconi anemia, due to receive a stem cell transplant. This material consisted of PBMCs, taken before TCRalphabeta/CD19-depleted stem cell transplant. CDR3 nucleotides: TGCAGCCTAAGGGACAGGGTAGGAGAGACCCAGTACTTC. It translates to CSLRDRVGETQYF.